These 20 T cell receptor beta chains originate from one sample sequenced in a study of blood T cell repertoires in COVID-19. Clones were sequenced by immunoSEQ multiplex PCR, and TCRdb holds only the in-frame ones, with some missing. The sample has roughly 250,000 clones, around four fifths seen once. The source material was peripheral blood. The receptor source for this set is a woman aged 55-69 years with active or convalescent COVID-19.

This chain uses TRBV6-5 with TRBJ1-1, with D possibly matching TRBD1 (5 bases). The germline V and J ends were trimmed by 7 bases and 1 base, with 16 bases remaining between them. This CDR3 contains 15 residues. CDR1 is MNHEY and CDR2 is SVGAGI in the germline V gene. The CDR3 reads CASNPWTYSNTEAFF. As DNA, the CDR3 is TGTGCCAGCAACCCCTGGACATATTCGAACACTGAAGCTTTCTTT.

This clone was detected only a few times. This sequence joins TRBV7-9 and TRBJ2-1; D is perhaps TRBD2 (6 bases). CDR1 SEHNR and CDR2 FQNEAQ come from the germline V gene (reference sequence). The CDR3 runs to 13 residues. V lost 7 bases, J lost 4 bases, and 11 bases lay in between. In DNA, the CDR3 is TGTGCCAGCACCTTCGGGGGTTACAATGAGCAGTTCTTC. The encoded protein is CASTFGGYNEQFF.

This clone was found many times. This sequence joins TRBV5-1 and TRBJ2-3; 10 positions match TRBD1. Per the germline V gene, CDR1 is SGHRS and CDR2 is YFSETQ. The CDR3 runs 14 residues. J was trimmed by 8 bases and V by 0 bases; bases with no gene match: 3. This CDR3 reads CASSLGQGAGTQYF. The CDR3 DNA is TGCGCCAGCAGCTTGGGACAGGGGGCTGGTACGCAGTATTTT.

The V and J genes are TRBV30 and TRBJ2-3; 9 bases are a match to TRBD2. Germline CDR1 and CDR2: GTSNPN and SVGIG (reference sequence). The V and J ends lost 6 bases and 4 bases, in that order; junction bases with no gene match: 8. CDR3 size: 14 residues. CDR3 bases: TGTGCCTGCCAGGCGGGGGGGCCGGCAGATACGCAGTATTTT. Protein product: CACQAGGPADTQYF.

This clone was observed once. V gene TRBV6-2 or TRBV6-3 combines with J gene TRBJ2-1, with 8 nucleotides matching TRBD2. This CDR3 contains 15 residues. The trim removed 2 bases at V and 10 bases at J, leaving 10 bases unmatched. Germline assignment: CDR1 MNHEY and CDR2 SVGEGT. The CDR3 nucleotides are TGTGCCAGCAGTTACCGCGGACTAGCCCGGACGGAGCAGTTCTTC. Its translation: CASSYRGLARTEQFF.

This sequence joins TRBV21-1 and TRBJ1-6; TRBD1 is the table's D call and was not checked against the DNA. TRBV21-1 has pseudogene status. The CDR3 length is 16 residues. The CDR3 bases are TGTGCCAGCAGCAAGGTGGAACAGGCCGTTAATTCACCCCTCCACTTT. Translated: CASSKVEQAVNSPLHF.

Note on this clone: Other DNA variants within this sample encode the same CDR3. The CDR3 is CASSSYSNQPQHF. Written as DNA, the CDR3 is TGTGCCAGCAGTTCTTATAGCAATCAGCCCCAGCATTTT. The rearrangement uses TRBV2 and TRBJ1-5, with no clear D. This CDR3 is 13 amino acids long. V was cut by 5 bases and J by 0 bases, with 5 bases left in between. From germline, CDR1 is SNHLY and CDR2 FYNNEI. Full variable domain (outside the CDR3, taken from reference TRBV2 and TRBJ1-5): EPEVTQTPSHQVTQMGQEVILRCVPISNHLYFYWYRQILGQKVEFLVSFYNNEISEKSEIFDDQFSVERPDGSNFTLKIRSTKLEDSAMYFCASSSYSNQPQHFGDGTRLSIL.

The chain carries TRBV10-3 and TRBJ2-3; tentative D call: TRBD1 (5 bases). With 0 bases removed from V and 1 base from J, the gap between germline ends came to 11 bases. Germline V gene data show CDR1 as ENHRY and CDR2 as SYGVKD. The CDR3 spans 16 residues. CDR3 coding DNA: TGTGCCATCAGTGAGTCTACAGGTACCGGCACAGATACGCAGTATTTT. Translated: CAISESTGTGTDTQYF.

The genes are TRBV4-1 and TRBJ2-5; 8 bases are shared with TRBD2. The ends lost 6 bases at V and 2 bases at J; junction bases unmatched: 17. This CDR3 comprises 18 residues. CDR1 is MGHRA, CDR2 YSYEKL, per germline. The CDR3 coding sequence is TGCGCCAGCAGTCGAGCCGGACGGGGGGGCCGGGGTCAAGAGACCCAGTACTTC. It encodes CASSRAGRGGRGQETQYF.

This clone was seen only once. J is TRBJ1-2 and V is TRBV6-2 or TRBV6-3; the D gene is possibly TRBD1 (5 bases). The CDR3 runs to 15 residues. CDR1 is MNHEY and CDR2 is SVGEGT in the germline V gene. With 5 bases removed from V and 4 bases from J, the gap between germline ends came to 17 bases. The CDR3 reads CASSRSTVILYGYTF. The CDR3 DNA follows: TGTGCCAGCAGTAGATCGACAGTGATCCTCTATGGCTACACCTTC.

The J gene is TRBJ1-2, the V gene TRBV6-5; D call uncertain. The CDR3 extends over 12 amino acids. CDR1 MNHEY and CDR2 SVGAGI come from the germline V gene. V was cut by 6 bases and J by 4 bases, with 9 bases left in between. As DNA, the CDR3 is TGTGCCAGCAGCCACAGCTCCTATGGCTACACCTTC. The encoded protein is CASSHSSYGYTF.

This clone was detected only a few times. V is TRBV5-4 and J is TRBJ1-2, with 10 positions matching TRBD1. Germline loops: CDR1 SGHNT, CDR2 YYREEE (reference sequence). The CDR3 is 14 residues long. Germline trimming cut 4 bases from V and 7 bases from J; bases unmatched to any gene: 7. The CDR3 is CASSRPGQGSGYTF. Here the CDR3 DNA reads TGTGCCAGCAGCCGCCCGGGACAGGGGTCTGGCTACACCTTC.

The rearrangement joins TRBV5-1 to TRBJ2-1; 11 bases are shared with TRBD2. CDR1 is SGHRS and CDR2 is YFSETQ in the germline V gene. V shed 1 base and J 5 bases; nucleotides not matched to a gene: 5. The CDR3 length is 16 residues. The CDR3 coding sequence is TGCGCCAGCAGCTTGTCTATAGCGGGGGGGAACAATGAGCAGTTCTTC. It encodes CASSLSIAGGNNEQFF.

The chain carries TRBV30 and TRBJ1-1; 9 bases align to TRBD1. CDR3 length: 17 residues. V lost 2 bases and J lost 1; bases outside the gene matches: 11. CDR1 and CDR2 (germline): GTSNPN, SVGIG (reference sequence). The CDR3 loop is CAWSQTDRGGGNTEAFF. The CDR3 DNA is TGTGCCTGGAGTCAGACCGACAGGGGGGGTGGGAACACTGAAGCTTTCTTT.

This chain joins TRBV3-1 (or the pseudogene TRBV3-2) and TRBJ2-5; no definite D call. Germline CDR1 and CDR2: LGHDT and YNNKEL (reference sequence). Trimming took 4 bases from V and 5 from J, leaving 14 bases between them. The length of the CDR3 is 14 residues. The CDR3 DNA reads as TGTGCCAGCAGCCTGACGGGTCCTGGGGAGACCCAGTACTTC. Its protein product is CASSLTGPGETQYF.

The V and J genes are TRBV11-3 and TRBJ2-7; 10 bases map to TRBD1. Germline V gives CDR1 SGHNT, CDR2 YENEEA. The trim removed 5 bases at V and 5 bases at J, leaving 9 bases unmatched. The CDR3 has 15 residues. CDR3 residues: CASSRKTGGFNEQYF. CDR3 DNA sequence: TGTGCCAGCAGCCGAAAGACAGGGGGCTTCAACGAGCAGTACTTC. The full variable domain, completed using reference TRBV11-3 and TRBJ2-7, is EAGVVQSPRYKIIEKKQPVAFWCNPISGHNTLYWYLQNLGQGPELLIRYENEEAVDDSQLPKDRFSAERLKGVDSTLKIQPAELGDSAVYLCASSRKTGGFNEQYFGPGTRLTVT.

The chain combines TRBV7-2 with TRBJ2-2, with unresolved D. Between the trimmed V and J ends, which lost 4 bases and 7 bases, there was a span of 13 bases. The CDR3 is 14 residues long. The germline CDR1 and CDR2 sequences are SGHTA and FQGNSA. CDR3 sequence (DNA): TGTGCCAGCAGCTCCACCGCCCGGGTCGGGGAGCTGTTTTTT. It yields the protein CASSSTARVGELFF.

This clone has just one count. This rearrangement joins TRBV30 to TRBJ2-1, with D perhaps TRBD1 (5 bases). Germline CDR1 is GTSNPN and CDR2 is SVGIG (reference sequence). The CDR3 is 12 residues long. V lost 2 bases and J 9 bases, leaving 11 bases between the germline ends. DNA for the CDR3: TGTGCCTGGAGTTCAGGGTTGGGTGAGCAGTTCTTC. This translates into CAWSSGLGEQFF.

This clone was counted a single time. The rearrangement links TRBV5-1 to TRBJ2-5; D perhaps matches TRBD1 (5 bases). The CDR3 has 14 residues. The V end lost 4 bases, the J end lost 1 base, and 11 bases lay between the germline ends. The germline CDR1 and CDR2 sequences are SGHRS and YFSETQ. The CDR3 reads CASSLTVTQETQYF. In nucleotides, the CDR3 is TGCGCCAGCAGCCTGACAGTAACCCAAGAGACCCAGTACTTC.

The rearrangement uses TRBV7-6 and TRBJ1-1; no reliable D call. CDR1 is SGHVS and CDR2 is FNYEAQ in the germline V gene. The CDR3 runs 14 residues. Trimming shortened V by 1 base and J by 0 bases, and 6 bases separated the two germline ends. The CDR3 protein is CASSLEQLNTEAFF. In nucleotides, the CDR3 is TGTGCCAGCAGCTTAGAACAGTTGAACACTGAAGCTTTCTTT.